The 15 T cell receptor beta chains presented below share a single source sample, sequenced in a study of shared clonotypes between healthy human individuals. Clones were read by immunoSEQ multiplex PCR, and TCRdb kept only the in-frame ones, dropping some. The sample yields 1,500,000 or so clones, approximately 98.5% seen once. The sample taken for sequencing was naive CD4+ T cells sorted from blood. Sample subset: CD45RA+ positively selected. These receptors all come from a man aged 25-45 years in good health.

CDR3 protein: CASSVVYYEQYF. In nucleotides, the CDR3 is TGTGCCAGCAGCGTAGTCTACTACGAGCAGTACTTC. The chain carries TRBV6-1 and TRBJ2-7; unclear D gene. Germline loops: CDR1 MNHNS, CDR2 SASEGT. V was clipped by 6 bases and J by 3 bases, with 9 bases between them. This CDR3 spans 12 amino acids.

Note on this clone: Other DNA variants within this sample encode the same CDR3. The V gene is TRBV5-1, the J gene TRBJ2-1, with 13 bases lining up with TRBD2. Looked up from germline, CDR1 is SGHRS and CDR2 is YFSETQ. V gave up 3 bases and J gave up 8 bases; unmatched junction bases: 5. The CDR3 covers 15 residues. In DNA, the CDR3 is TGCGCCAGCAGCTCAGGACTAGCGGGAGCCGATGAGCAGTTCTTC. This gives the protein CASSSGLAGADEQFF.

This chain uses TRBV5-4 with TRBJ1-2; D is undetermined. This CDR3 is 12 amino acids long. V dropped 0 bases and J dropped 4 bases, with 4 bases sitting between them. Germline V gene sequence: CDR1 SGHNT, CDR2 YYREEE (reference sequence). This CDR3 reads CASSLAAYGYTF. The CDR3 bases are TGTGCCAGCAGCTTGGCGGCCTATGGCTACACCTTC. Full variable domain (remainder filled in from reference TRBV5-4 and TRBJ1-2): ETGVTQSPTHLIKTRGQQVTLRCSSQSGHNTVSWYQQALGQGPQFIFQYYREEENGRGNFPPRFSGLQFPNYSSELNVNALELDDSALYLCASSLAAYGYTFGSGTRLTVV.

The V and J genes are TRBV7-8 and TRBJ2-3, with 12 positions matching TRBD2. The CDR3 consists of 18 residues. J was trimmed by 0 bases and V by 4 bases; bases with no gene match: 8. The germline V gene has CDR1 SGHVS and CDR2 FQNEAQ. The CDR3 region has the DNA TGTGCCAGCAGCTATAGGACTAGCGGGACGCTAAGCACAGATACGCAGTATTTT. It translates to CASSYRTSGTLSTDTQYF. The variable domain in full, completed from reference TRBV7-8 and TRBJ2-3, reads GAGVSQSPRYKVAKRGQDVALRCDPISGHVSLFWYQQALGQGPEFLTYFQNEAQLDKSGLPSDRFFAERPEGSVSTLKIQRTQQEDSAVYLCASSYRTSGTLSTDTQYFGPGTRLTVL.

The chain is built from TRBV4-1 and TRBJ2-6; D is perhaps TRBD2 (6 bases). Germline V lookup: CDR1 MGHRA, CDR2 YSYEKL. The CDR3 extends over 14 amino acids. Trimming took 3 bases from V and 12 from J, leaving 15 bases between them. CDR3 in amino acids: CASSQLQGGGVLTF. Written as DNA, the CDR3 is TGCGCCAGCAGCCAGCTTCAGGGAGGCGGCGTCCTGACTTTC.

V usage is TRBV10-3 and J usage is TRBJ2-3, with D maybe TRBD1 (5 bases). CDR1 is ENHRY, CDR2 SYGVKD, per germline. The CDR3 has 15 amino acids. V was cut by 0 bases and J by 1 base, with 8 bases left in between. The CDR3 bases are TGTGCCATCAGTGAGTCAGGGGTAGGCACAGATACGCAGTATTTT. Amino acids: CAISESGVGTDTQYF.

The chain employs TRBV4-3 and TRBJ2-3, with D perhaps matching TRBD1 (6 bases). The CDR3 runs 14 residues. With 3 bases removed from V and 4 bases from J, the gap between germline ends came to 11 bases. Germline loops: CDR1 LGHNA, CDR2 YSLEER. CDR3 sequence reads: CASSHSQGPDTQYF. The CDR3 DNA reads as TGCGCCAGCAGCCACTCACAGGGCCCAGATACGCAGTATTTT.

This chain joins TRBV5-1 and TRBJ2-7; D gene uncertain. V lost 0 bases to trimming and J lost 5 bases, with 12 bases between them. The CDR3 has 14 residues. The germline gives CDR1 SGHRS, CDR2 YFSETQ. CDR3 protein: CASSLEGGQDEQYF. The CDR3 region has the DNA TGCGCCAGCAGCTTGGAGGGTGGTCAGGACGAGCAGTACTTC.

The rearrangement links TRBV29-1 to TRBJ2-4; possible D gene TRBD2, 5 bases. V was clipped by 3 bases and J by 0 bases, with 12 bases between them. The V gene's germline CDR1 is SQVTM and CDR2 ANQGSEA. The CDR3 loop spans 15 amino acids. Here the CDR3 DNA reads TGCAGCGTTGAGTCTGTTGCGGGAGCCAAAAACATTCAGTACTTC. Its translation is CSVESVAGAKNIQYF.

This chain uses TRBV10-3 with TRBJ2-7; 11 bases align to TRBD2. V shed 9 bases and J 5 bases; nucleotides not matched to a gene: 9. The CDR3 covers 14 residues. The germline gives CDR1 ENHRY, CDR2 SYGVKD. The CDR3 nucleotides are TGTGCCATAAAGGGACTAGCGGATGCTAACGAGCAGTACTTC. It translates to CAIKGLADANEQYF.

This clone occurred once. The J gene is TRBJ1-1, the V gene TRBV4-1; 11 bases agree with TRBD1. Trimming cost V 4 bases and J 4 bases; bases outside gene matches: 8. The V gene's germline CDR1 is MGHRA and CDR2 YSYEKL. CDR3 length: 16 amino acids. The CDR3 DNA sequence: TGCGCCAGCAGCCGAGGACAGGGGGCTCTCGGCACTGAAGCTTTCTTT. This sequence encodes CASSRGQGALGTEAFF.

This chain joins TRBV10-3 and TRBJ2-7; the match to TRBD1 covers 8 bases. With 3 bases clipped from V and 4 bases from J, the junction kept 5 bases outside the gene matches. Per germline, CDR1 ENHRY and CDR2 SYGVKD. The CDR3 is 14 amino acids. The CDR3 loop is CAISDRTGRYEQYF. The CDR3 DNA reads TGTGCCATCAGTGACAGGACAGGGAGGTACGAGCAGTACTTC.

V usage is TRBV9 and J usage is TRBJ2-5; either TRBD1 or TRBD2 may fit D (5 bases each). Per the germline V gene, CDR1 is SGDLS and CDR2 is YYNGEE. V dropped 2 bases and J dropped 9 bases, with 29 bases sitting between them. The CDR3 spans 18 residues. The CDR3 loop reads CASSVGNSGPSARMSQYF. The CDR3 DNA sequence: TGTGCCAGCAGCGTCGGAAACTCGGGACCCTCGGCCCGCATGTCCCAGTACTTC.

The chain uses TRBV18 and TRBJ1-1, with 8 bases aligning to TRBD1. Looked up from germline, CDR1 is KGHSH and CDR2 is LQKENI. There are 15 residues in the CDR3. V trimming: 4 bases; J trimming: 4 bases; junction bases outside the gene matches: 8. CDR3 loop: CASSQRQGRATEAFF. The CDR3 DNA is TGTGCCAGCTCACAACGACAGGGGAGAGCCACTGAAGCTTTCTTT.

With respect to this clone: The same CDR3 can be traced to other DNA sequences in this sample. The rearrangement joins TRBV5-1 to TRBJ2-5, with D uncertain. The CDR3 runs 11 residues. Germline V lookup: CDR1 SGHRS, CDR2 YFSETQ. The V end was cut by 2 bases, the J end by 5 bases, with 4 bases between. The CDR3 DNA sequence: TGCGCCAGCAGCTTCCTTGAGACCCAGTACTTC. It specifies CASSFLETQYF. Variable domain in full (rest from reference TRBV5-1 and TRBJ2-5): KAGVTQTPRYLIKTRGQQVTLSCSPISGHRSVSWYQQTPGQGLQFLFEYFSETQRNKGNFPGRFSGRQFSNSRSEMNVSTLELGDSALYLCASSFLETQYFGPGTRLLVL.